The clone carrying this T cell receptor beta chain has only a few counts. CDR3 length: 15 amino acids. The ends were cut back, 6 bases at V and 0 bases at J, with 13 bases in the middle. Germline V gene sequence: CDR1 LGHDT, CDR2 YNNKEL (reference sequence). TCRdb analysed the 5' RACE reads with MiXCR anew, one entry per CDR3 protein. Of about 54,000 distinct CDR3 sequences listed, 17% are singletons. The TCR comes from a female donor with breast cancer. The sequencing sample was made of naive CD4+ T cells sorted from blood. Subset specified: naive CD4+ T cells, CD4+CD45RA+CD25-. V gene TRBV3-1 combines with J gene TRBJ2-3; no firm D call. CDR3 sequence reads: CASRSTETSTDTQYF. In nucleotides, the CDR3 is TGTGCCAGCAGAAGCACAGAGACTAGCACAGATACGCAGTATTTT.